The 30 T cell receptor beta chains below were found in one sample sequenced in a study of blood T cells in healthy people across ages. The use of a sample-barcoded 5' primer and a J-beta primer mix characterized a second PCR of about 7 to 12 cycles. Via MiXCR, TCRdb re-called the 5' RACE reads, giving one row per CDR3 protein. The sample shows around 940,000 distinct CDR3 sequences, 51% of them seen only once. Sequenced material: blood. Source of these receptors: a woman aged 60-75 years in good health.

This clonotype showed up many times. V gene TRBV10-3 combines with J gene TRBJ2-7; 7 bases line up with TRBD2. Germline V lookup: CDR1 ENHRY, CDR2 SYGVKD. This CDR3 region has 14 residues. With 8 bases clipped from V and 6 bases from J, the junction kept 13 bases outside the gene matches. The chain's CDR3 is CAIGLASGAAEQYF. The CDR3 coding sequence is TGTGCCATCGGGCTAGCTAGCGGTGCTGCCGAGCAGTACTTC.

This clonotype was seen repeatedly, ten times or more. The rearrangement links TRBV20-1 to TRBJ2-1; possibly TRBD2 for D (5 bases). This CDR3 has 12 residues. V lost 2 bases, J lost 7 bases, and 9 bases lay in between. Looked up from germline, CDR1 is DFQATT and CDR2 is SNEGSKA (reference sequence). CDR3 nucleotide sequence: TGCAGTGCTAGAAGAGGGTGGAATGAGCAGTTCTTC. Translated, it gives CSARRGWNEQFF.

There are many counts of this clonotype. This sequence joins TRBV20-1 and TRBJ2-3, with D possibly TRBD2 on 5 matching bases. Trimming left V 6 bases short and J 2 bases short, with 18 bases between. The CDR3 spans 15 residues. Germline lookup yields CDR1 DFQATT and CDR2 SNEGSKA (reference sequence). CDR3 residues: CSAAPLAGSTDTQYF. CDR3 DNA sequence: TGCAGTGCCGCCCCCCTTGCGGGCTCCACAGATACGCAGTATTTT.

V gene TRBV20-1 combines with J gene TRBJ2-7; D may correspond to TRBD1 or TRBD2 (7 bases each). V was shortened by 2 bases and J by 2 bases, with 22 bases between the two germline ends. CDR1 and CDR2 (germline): DFQATT, SNEGSKA (reference sequence). This CDR3 comprises 17 residues. The CDR3 protein is CSARTLLDREGPYEQYF. The CDR3 DNA follows: TGCAGTGCTAGAACTCTCCTTGACAGGGAGGGACCCTACGAGCAGTACTTC.

This chain uses TRBV7-8 with TRBJ2-1; 7 bases are a match to TRBD2. CDR3 size: 19 residues. Per germline, CDR1 SGHVS and CDR2 FQNEAQ. The V and J ends lost 6 bases and 8 bases, in that order; junction bases with no gene match: 25. In nucleotides, the CDR3 is TGTGCCAGCAGTCTACCCCGGGGCTTGGGAGGGCTAGGTATGGATGAGCAGTTCTTC. Protein product: CASSLPRGLGGLGMDEQFF.

This clonotype has more than one count but fewer than ten. The gene calls are TRBV27 and TRBJ2-1; tentatively, D is TRBD1 (6 bases). The V gene's germline CDR1 is MNHEY and CDR2 SMNVEV (reference sequence). This CDR3 contains 15 residues. Trimming left V 3 bases short and J 4 bases short, with 13 bases between. The CDR3 here is CASSLYQGLYNEQFF. The CDR3 DNA follows: TGTGCCAGCAGTTTGTATCAGGGGTTATACAATGAGCAGTTCTTC.

The J gene is TRBJ2-4, the V gene TRBV6-6, with TRBD2 matching over 7 bases. With the DNA end fitting TRBJ2-7 better, the J assignment may be wrong. Per germline, CDR1 MNHNY and CDR2 SVGAGI (reference sequence). The CDR3 contains 14 residues. The CDR3 DNA is TGTGCCAGCAGCCAGAGCGGGAAGACCTACGAGCAGTACTTC. Protein sequence: CASSQSGKTYEQYF.

The table lists this clonotype with a few counts. The rearrangement uses TRBV7-2 and TRBJ1-2, with 11 bases fitting TRBD1. Germline loops: CDR1 SGHTA, CDR2 FQGNSA. The CDR3 totals 15 residues. The V and J ends lost 1 base and 6 bases, in that order; junction bases with no gene match: 4. This CDR3 reads CASSLGGQGAHGYTF. Here the CDR3 DNA reads TGTGCCAGCAGCTTAGGAGGACAGGGGGCGCATGGCTACACCTTC. Combining the CDR3 with reference TRBV7-2 and TRBJ1-2 gives the whole variable domain GAGVSQSPSNKVTEKGKDVELRCDPISGHTALYWYRQSLGQGLEFLIYFQGNSAPDKSGLPSDRFSAERTGGSVSTLTIQRTQQEDSAVYLCASSLGGQGAHGYTFGSGTRLTVV.

V usage is TRBV3-1 and J usage is TRBJ2-7; 10 nucleotides line up with TRBD2. Germline trimming cut 1 base from V and 6 bases from J; bases unmatched to any gene: 6. Germline-derived CDR1 and CDR2 are LGHDT and YNNKEL (reference sequence). The CDR3 extends over 15 amino acids. CDR3 sequence: CASSQVGLAGVEQYF. DNA of the CDR3: TGTGCCAGCAGCCAAGTCGGCCTAGCGGGAGTCGAGCAGTACTTC.

This clonotype was detected only once. The V gene is TRBV6-2 or TRBV6-3, the J gene TRBJ2-5, with 12 bases that match TRBD1. The DNA end lines up better with TRBJ2-7; the J call may be wrong. The CDR3 has 17 amino acids. CDR1 is MNHEY and CDR2 is SVGEGT in the germline V gene. The CDR3 bases are TGTGCCAGCAGTTACTCGAGCCGGGACAGGGGGCCGTACGAGCAGTACTTC. As protein: CASSYSSRDRGPYEQYF.

This chain connects TRBV20-1 to TRBJ2-3; 11 nucleotides agree with TRBD2. The V gene end was trimmed by 4 bases and the J gene end by 3 bases; junction bases not matched to a gene: 12. The CDR3 runs to 17 residues. CDR1 and CDR2 (germline): DFQATT, SNEGSKA (reference sequence). In nucleotides, the CDR3 is TGCAGTGCTACAGATTACGCGACTAGCGGGAAAACAGATACGCAGTATTTT. It translates to CSATDYATSGKTDTQYF.

This sequence joins TRBV28 and TRBJ2-6, with a weak D call TRBD1 (5 bases). Germline V gene lookup returns CDR1 MDHEN and CDR2 SYDVKM. Deletions cut 10 bases from V and 0 bases from J, with 7 bases between. The CDR3 length is 13 residues. The CDR3 sequence is CANRSSGANVLTF. Here the CDR3 DNA reads TGTGCCAACAGGTCCTCTGGGGCCAACGTCCTGACTTTC. The whole variable domain, remainder taken from reference TRBV28 and TRBJ2-6, is DVKVTQSSRYLVKRTGEKVFLECVQDMDHENMFWYRQDPGLGLRLIYFSYDVKMKEKGDIPEGYSVSREKKERFSLILESASTNQTSMYLCANRSSGANVLTFGAGSRLTVL.

V gene TRBV4-1 combines with J gene TRBJ1-1, with D maybe TRBD1 (5 bases). Trimming pared 0 bases from V and 9 bases from J, leaving 14 bases between. This CDR3 spans 14 amino acids. Per the germline V gene, CDR1 is MGHRA and CDR2 is YSYEKL. Written as DNA, the CDR3 is TGCGCCAGCAGCCAAGAAGACCGGGACGATCAAGCTTTCTTT. Residues: CASSQEDRDDQAFF.

The chain uses TRBV6-2 or TRBV6-3 and TRBJ2-7; a weak D match, TRBD2 (5 bases). V lost 2 bases and J 3 bases, leaving 11 bases between the germline ends. CDR3 length equals 14 residues. Germline V CDR1 and CDR2: MNHEY, SVGEGT. Written as DNA, the CDR3 is TGTGCCAGCAGTTACCATCCAGGACTCTACGAGCAGTACTTC. It yields the protein CASSYHPGLYEQYF.

The chain recombines TRBV27 with TRBJ1-1, with 7 bases fitting TRBD1. The V gene's germline CDR1 is MNHEY and CDR2 SMNVEV (reference sequence). This CDR3 comprises 15 residues. V dropped 6 bases and J dropped 1; count of bases not matched to a gene: 8. CDR3 nucleotide sequence: TGTGCCAGCAGACGTCTCCGACAGGGGAACACTGAAGCTTTCTTT. Amino acids: CASRRLRQGNTEAFF.

V gene TRBV2 combines with J gene TRBJ2-7, with TRBD2 as a possible D gene (6 bases). Trimming took off 7 bases at V and 3 bases at J, with 13 bases between the two ends. This CDR3 spans 13 amino acids. Germline V lookup: CDR1 SNHLY, CDR2 FYNNEI. The CDR3 DNA follows: TGTGCCAGCAAAGAAAACGGGGGCTACGAGCAGTACTTC. Translating gives CASKENGGYEQYF.

The chain has TRBV9 and TRBJ2-2, with 7 bases fitting TRBD2. Per germline, CDR1 SGDLS and CDR2 YYNGEE. V was clipped by 10 bases and J by 6 bases; unmatched bases: 12. The CDR3 loop spans 14 amino acids. CDR3 amino acids: CASAGLEFAGELFF. The DNA of the CDR3 is TGTGCCTCGGCAGGACTAGAGTTTGCCGGGGAGCTGTTTTTT.

With regard to this clonotype: Compared with germline, one end of the junction differs, possibly owing to a read error. The chain is built from TRBV10-3 and TRBJ2-5, with 8 positions matching TRBD2. The germline V gene has CDR1 ENHRY and CDR2 SYGVKD. This CDR3 region has 16 residues. CDR3 region: CAVSESIAGRQETQYF. DNA for the CDR3: TGTGCCGTCAGTGAGTCGATAGCGGGAAGGCAAGAGACCCAGTACTTC.

The CDR3 region is CASSLFVSGRFEQFF. CDR3 nucleotide sequence: TGTGCCAGCAGTTTATTTGTTAGCGGGAGGTTTGAGCAGTTCTTC. The chain is built from TRBV28 and TRBJ2-1; 10 bases are a match to TRBD2. Germline values: CDR1 MDHEN, CDR2 SYDVKM. V shed 1 base and J 9 bases; nucleotides not matched to a gene: 6. This CDR3 is built from 15 residues.

The sample holds a few counts of this clonotype. CDR3 DNA: TGCAGCGTTGGCCACATTACCTATGGCTACACCTTC. This encodes CSVGHITYGYTF. The chain links TRBV29-1 to TRBJ1-2; D gene unclear. V lost 4 bases and J 4 bases, leaving 10 bases between the germline ends. Germline V gene sequence: CDR1 SQVTM, CDR2 ANQGSEA. The CDR3 is 12 residues long. Variable domain in full (rest from reference TRBV29-1 and TRBJ1-2): SAVISQKPSRDICQRGTSLTIQCQVDSQVTMMFWYRQQPGQSLTLIATANQGSEATYESGFVIDKFPISRPNLTFSTLTVSNMSPEDSSIYLCSVGHITYGYTFGSGTRLTVV.

This clonotype appeared a few times. The J gene is TRBJ2-3, the V gene TRBV12-3 or TRBV12-4; D remains ambiguous. The ends were cut back, 6 bases at V and 0 bases at J, with 7 bases in the middle. The CDR3 covers 13 residues. CDR3 nucleotides: TGTGCCAGCAGGGTCATCAGCACAGATACGCAGTATTTT. Translation: CASRVISTDTQYF.

V is TRBV27 and J is TRBJ2-4; a possible D gene is TRBD2 (5 bases). Germline CDR1 MNHEY, CDR2 SMNVEV (reference sequence). V lost 6 bases and J 13 bases, leaving 25 bases between the germline ends. The CDR3 length is 15 residues. The chain's CDR3 is CASSFTRTPKREQYF. The CDR3 bases are TGTGCCAGCAGCTTTACTAGGACTCCAAAAAGAGAGCAGTACTTC.

The V call is TRBV7-8, the J call TRBJ2-5, with a tentative D call TRBD1 (6 bases). Germline assignment: CDR1 SGHVS and CDR2 FQNEAQ. The CDR3 sequence is 15 residues long. Trimming took 1 base from V and 0 from J, leaving 9 bases between them. CDR3 region: CASSLVGADQETQYF. CDR3 nucleotides: TGTGCCAGCAGCTTAGTGGGGGCGGACCAAGAGACCCAGTACTTC.

This clonotype turned up a few times. This chain joins TRBV7-2 and TRBJ2-2; D perhaps matches TRBD2 (6 bases). Germline-derived CDR1 and CDR2 are SGHTA and FQGNSA. CDR3 length: 15 amino acids. Trimming took 3 bases from V and 0 from J, leaving 8 bases between them. CDR3 DNA sequence: TGTGCCAGCAGCTTCTCTAGCGCGAACACCGGGGAGCTGTTTTTT. Protein product: CASSFSSANTGELFF.

The V and J genes are TRBV27 and TRBJ1-2; maybe TRBD1 (5 bases). Trimming took 3 bases from V and 4 from J, leaving 12 bases between them. Germline lookup yields CDR1 MNHEY and CDR2 SMNVEV (reference sequence). This CDR3 is built from 14 residues. The CDR3 bases are TGTGCCAGCAGTTTTGGGGGGGAGGCCTATGGCTACACCTTC. Translating gives CASSFGGEAYGYTF.

V gene TRBV20-1 combines with J gene TRBJ1-4; D is undetermined. CDR3 size: 11 residues. The ends were cut back, 4 bases at V and 10 bases at J, with 10 bases in the middle. Germline CDR1 DFQATT, CDR2 SNEGSKA (reference sequence). This CDR3 reads CSAMVWGKLFF. The CDR3 DNA is TGCAGTGCTATGGTTTGGGGAAAACTGTTTTTT.

The chain carries TRBV29-1 and TRBJ2-7, with D perhaps matching TRBD2 (6 bases). Trimming shortened V by 5 bases and J by 7 bases, and 15 bases separated the two germline ends. CDR1 SQVTM and CDR2 ANQGSEA come from the germline V gene. This CDR3 contains 12 residues. As DNA, the CDR3 is TGCAGCGTTCACCGGGGAGGTCGTGAGCAGTACTTC. It encodes CSVHRGGREQYF.

About this clonotype: A much larger clone is a single base away; this may be a read error. The chain employs TRBV28 and TRBJ2-6, with D tentatively TRBD1 or TRBD2 (5 bases each). There are 15 residues in the CDR3. Per germline, CDR1 MDHEN and CDR2 SYDVKM. The CDR3 protein is CASSRPGSGVNVLTF. The CDR3 DNA sequence: TGTGCCAGCAGCCGACCAGGGAGTGGGGTCAACGTCCTGACTTTC.

This clonotype has a handful of counts. This chain uses TRBV7-9 with TRBJ1-6; a possible D gene is TRBD1 (6 bases). CDR3 length: 13 amino acids. The germline V and J ends were trimmed by 10 bases and 2 bases, with 9 bases remaining between them. Germline-derived CDR1 and CDR2 are SEHNR and FQNEAQ (reference sequence). CDR3 in DNA: TGTGCCACCGGGGGCGCCTATAATTCACCCCTCCACTTT. Translating gives CATGGAYNSPLHF.

The J gene is TRBJ1-2, the V gene TRBV3-1, with no clear D. The CDR3 length is 13 residues. Germline V gene data show CDR1 as LGHDT and CDR2 as YNNKEL (reference sequence). The ends were cut back, 4 bases at V and 7 bases at J, with 13 bases in the middle. The CDR3 reads CASSRSTTSGYTF. Written as DNA, the CDR3 is TGTGCCAGCAGCCGATCGACGACATCTGGCTACACCTTC.